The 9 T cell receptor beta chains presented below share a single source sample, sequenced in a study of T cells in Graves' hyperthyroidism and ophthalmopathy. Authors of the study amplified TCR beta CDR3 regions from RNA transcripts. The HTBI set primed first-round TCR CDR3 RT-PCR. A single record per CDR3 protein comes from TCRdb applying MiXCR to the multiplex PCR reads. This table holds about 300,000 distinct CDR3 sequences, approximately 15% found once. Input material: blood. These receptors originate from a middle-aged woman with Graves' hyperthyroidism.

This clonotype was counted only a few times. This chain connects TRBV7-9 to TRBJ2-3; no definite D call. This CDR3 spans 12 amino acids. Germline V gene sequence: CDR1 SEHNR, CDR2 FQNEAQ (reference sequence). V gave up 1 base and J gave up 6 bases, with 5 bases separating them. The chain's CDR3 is CASSLVEDTQYF. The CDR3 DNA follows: TGTGCCAGCAGCTTAGTCGAGGATACGCAGTATTTT.

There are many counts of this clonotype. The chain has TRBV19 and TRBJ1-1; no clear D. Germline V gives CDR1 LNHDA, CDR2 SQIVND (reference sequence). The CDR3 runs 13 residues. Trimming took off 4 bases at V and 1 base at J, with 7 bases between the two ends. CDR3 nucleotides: TGTGCCAGTAGTAAAGACGGGAACACTGAAGCTTTCTTT. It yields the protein CASSKDGNTEAFF.

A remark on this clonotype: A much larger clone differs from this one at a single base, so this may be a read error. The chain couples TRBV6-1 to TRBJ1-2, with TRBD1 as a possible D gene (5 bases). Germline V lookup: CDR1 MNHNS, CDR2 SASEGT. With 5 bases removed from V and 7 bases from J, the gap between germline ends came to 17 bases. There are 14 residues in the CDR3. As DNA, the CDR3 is TGTGCCAGCAGTCGGCCCAGGGTAGTCTGTGGCTACACCTTC. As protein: CASSRPRVVCGYTF.

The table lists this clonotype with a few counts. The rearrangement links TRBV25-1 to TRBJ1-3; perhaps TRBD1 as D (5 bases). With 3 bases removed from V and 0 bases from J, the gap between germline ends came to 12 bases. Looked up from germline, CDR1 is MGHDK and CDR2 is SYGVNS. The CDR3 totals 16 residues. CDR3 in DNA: TGTGCCAGCAGTGATCCGGGGGGGTTCTCTGGAAACACCATATATTTT. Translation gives CASSDPGGFSGNTIYF.

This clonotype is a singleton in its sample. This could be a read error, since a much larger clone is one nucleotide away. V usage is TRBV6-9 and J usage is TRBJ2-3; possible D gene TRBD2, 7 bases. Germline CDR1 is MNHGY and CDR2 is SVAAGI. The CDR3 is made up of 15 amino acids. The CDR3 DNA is TGTGCCAGCAGTTACGCGGGGGCTAGCACAGATACGCAGTGTTTT. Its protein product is CASSYAGASTDTQCF.

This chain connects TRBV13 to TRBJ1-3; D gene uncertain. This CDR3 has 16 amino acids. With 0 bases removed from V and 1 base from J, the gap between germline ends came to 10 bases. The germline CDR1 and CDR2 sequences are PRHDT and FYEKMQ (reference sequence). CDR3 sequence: CASSLGGRGSGNTIYF. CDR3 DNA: TGTGCCAGCAGCTTAGGAGGCCGAGGGTCTGGAAACACCATATATTTT.

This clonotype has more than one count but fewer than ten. CDR3 nucleotides: TGCAGTGCTAGAGGCCCAACCTACAGGGGGTTCTACAATGAGCAGTTCTTC. This encodes CSARGPTYRGFYNEQFF. The chain combines TRBV20-1 with TRBJ2-1; TRBD1 matches 8 bases. CDR1 and CDR2 from the germline V gene are DFQATT and SNEGSKA (reference sequence). CDR3 size: 17 residues. Unmatched junction bases numbered 11, after V lost 1 base and J lost 3 bases.

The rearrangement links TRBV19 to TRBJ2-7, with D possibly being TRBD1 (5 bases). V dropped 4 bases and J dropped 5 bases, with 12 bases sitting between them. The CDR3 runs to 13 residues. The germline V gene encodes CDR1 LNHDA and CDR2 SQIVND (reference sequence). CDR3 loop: CASSTREWNEQYF. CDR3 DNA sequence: TGTGCCAGTAGTACCAGGGAATGGAACGAGCAGTACTTC.

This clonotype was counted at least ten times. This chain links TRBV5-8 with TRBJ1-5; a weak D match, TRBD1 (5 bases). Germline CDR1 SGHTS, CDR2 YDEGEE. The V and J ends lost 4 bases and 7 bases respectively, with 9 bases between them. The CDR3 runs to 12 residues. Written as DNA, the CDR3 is TGTGCCAGCAGCCACGACAGCCAGCCCCAGCATTTT. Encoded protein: CASSHDSQPQHF.